This T cell receptor beta chain was obtained from a study of cytomegalovirus exposure and HLA in healthy donors. Study-wide context: Some 85 million unique TCRs, all from HLA-typed donors, were included in an early release of the data. Study outcomes and limitations: Researchers reported in a later analysis that common viral pathogens appeared linked to several top clusters.

As regards this clone: What it binds is unknown.

The CDR3 extends over 14 amino acids. Germline loops: CDR1 KGHSH, CDR2 LQKENI. The V and J ends lost 3 bases and 2 bases, in that order; junction bases with no gene match: 3. Amplification used 60 Vbeta primers and 13 Jbeta primers. TCRdb's copy holds only in-frame clones and misses some; the assay was immunoSEQ multiplex PCR. The table includes approximately 160,000 clones, around 79% detected once. Sequenced: PBMCs. This clonotype was sampled from a woman between 40 and 55 years old in good health and CMV-seropositive. V gene TRBV18 combines with J gene TRBJ1-2; 7 bases fit TRBD1. CDR3 DNA sequence: TGTGCCAGCTCACCTCCGGGACAGAACTATGGCTACACCTTC. Residues: CASSPPGQNYGYTF.